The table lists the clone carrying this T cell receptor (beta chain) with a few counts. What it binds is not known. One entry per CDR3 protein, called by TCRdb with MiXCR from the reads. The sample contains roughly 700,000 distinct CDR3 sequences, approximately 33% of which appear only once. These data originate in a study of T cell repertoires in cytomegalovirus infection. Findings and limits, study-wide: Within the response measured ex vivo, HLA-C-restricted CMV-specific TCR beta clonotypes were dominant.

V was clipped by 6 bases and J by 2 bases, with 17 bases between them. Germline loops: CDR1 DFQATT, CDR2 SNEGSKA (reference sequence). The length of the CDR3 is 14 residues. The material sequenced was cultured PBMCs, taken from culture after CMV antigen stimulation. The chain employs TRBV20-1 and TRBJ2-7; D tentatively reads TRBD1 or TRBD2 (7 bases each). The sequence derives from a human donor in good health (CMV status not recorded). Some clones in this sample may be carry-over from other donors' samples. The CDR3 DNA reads TGCAGTGCCCAGGGGGGGAGGTCGACCTACGAGCAGTACTTC. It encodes CSAQGGRSTYEQYF.